This note documents a single T cell receptor beta chain sequence. Assay: immunoSEQ multiplex PCR; the TCRdb copy retains only in-frame clones and omits some. The table has 250,000 to 300,000 clones, 88% seen once. The CDR3 totals 13 residues. Per germline, CDR1 MDHEN and CDR2 SYDVKM. Trimming left V 7 bases short and J 3 bases short, with 12 bases between. These data originate in a study of blood T cell repertoires in COVID-19. Enrolled through a virtual design, the participants were between about 18 and 100 years of age and came from some 25 US areas. The chain links TRBV28 to TRBJ1-2; the D is unclear. Sequencing input: PBMCs or T cells enriched from blood (not recorded which). The origin of this receptor is a woman in her fifties or sixties in a cohort exposed to, infected with or recovered from COVID-19 (not recorded which). Here the CDR3 DNA reads TGTGCCAGCACTTTGGGCCGCGACTATGGCTACACCTTC. This gives the protein CASTLGRDYGYTF.